This TCR beta chain was documented in a study of control samples from healthy donors and cancer patients. Data came from immunoSEQ multiplex PCR; TCRdb stores just in-frame clones and leaves some out. Here the sample spans 150,000 or so clones, about 86% being singletons. In germline, CDR1 is SGHRS, CDR2 YFSETQ. The CDR3 is 15 residues long. V shed 4 bases, J shed 4 bases, and the junction held 9 bases outside the gene matches. The sample taken for sequencing was blood. The clonotype comes from a man between 18 and 35 years old in good health. This chain links TRBV5-1 with TRBJ2-7, with 9 nucleotides matching TRBD1. Here the CDR3 DNA reads TGCGCCAGCAGCCAAGAACAGGGGGCTCTGTACGAGCAGTACTTC. This codes for CASSQEQGALYEQYF. The complete variable domain, with remaining parts taken from reference TRBV5-1 and TRBJ2-7, reads KAGVTQTPRYLIKTRGQQVTLSCSPISGHRSVSWYQQTPGQGLQFLFEYFSETQRNKGNFPGRFSGRQFSNSRSEMNVSTLELGDSALYLCASSQEQGALYEQYFGPGTRLTVT.